The rows below give T cell receptor beta chains drawn from one sample of a study of PD-1 blockade in classical Hodgkin lymphoma. The method was immunoSEQ multiplex PCR; TCRdb's version includes in-frame clones alone and lacks a portion of them. The data hold over 45,000 clones, with around two thirds observed a single time. Sequencing was performed on peripheral blood mononuclear cells (PBMCs), taken before the second cycle of nivolumab. These TCRs come from a human donor with classical Hodgkin lymphoma. CDR3s include the opening cysteine and the closing phenylalanine or tryptophan. The order of the fields is V gene, J gene, D gene, clone size, CDR3 protein, CDR3 DNA. D genes are given only for firm matches. Not all rows give a size; the values are once, few, many and, for expanded clones, a class.

>TRBV7-2|TRBJ2-5|-|-
CASSLHGTETQYF
TGTGCCAGCAGCCTTCACGGTACGGAGACCCAGTACTTC
>TRBV30|TRBJ1-6|TRBD1|-
CAWSRTGWGSSSPLHF
TGTGCCTGGTCTAGGACAGGGTGGGGGTCTAGTTCACCCCTCCACTTT
>TRBV5-1|TRBJ2-1|TRBD2|once
CASSPRLAGYYNEQFF
TGCGCCAGCTCCCCCCGGCTAGCGGGATACTACAATGAGCAGTTCTTC
>TRBV29-1|TRBJ2-1|-|-
CSSGRYFSSYNEQFF
TGCAGCTCGGGGAGGTATTTCAGCTCCTACAATGAGCAGTTCTTC
>TRBV4-1|TRBJ2-5|-|few
CASSFRQGGAETQYF
TGCGCCAGCAGCTTCCGACAAGGGGGGGCGGAGACCCAGTACTTC
>TRBV6-5|TRBJ1-5|-|-
CASSRRGWNQPQHF
TGTGCCAGCAGTCGACGGGGCTGGAATCAGCCCCAGCATTTT
>TRBV6-1|TRBJ1-2|TRBD1|-
CASSVTGTGYYGYTF
TGTGCCAGCAGTGTGACCGGGACAGGGTACTATGGCTACACCTTC
>TRBV10-3|TRBJ2-1|-|-
CAISESRQGDYNEQFF
TGTGCCATCAGTGAGTCGAGGCAGGGAGATTACAATGAGCAGTTCTTC
>TRBV6-5|TRBJ2-3|-|-
CASSPSGWADTQYF
TGTGCCAGCAGTCCCTCGGGTTGGGCAGATACGCAGTATTTT
>TRBV7-6|TRBJ1-4|-|-
CASSLGGGLNEKLFF
TGTGCCAGCAGCTTAGGAGGGGGACTTAATGAAAAACTGTTTTTT
>TRBV10-3|TRBJ1-2|-|-
CAISPTRAEGYGYTF
TGTGCCATCAGTCCAACACGGGCTGAGGGCTATGGCTACACCTTC
>TRBV6-1|TRBJ1-4|-|-
CASSVYEKLFF
TGTGCCAGCAGTGTGTATGAAAAACTGTTTTTT
>TRBV9|TRBJ2-7|TRBD2|medium-sized
CASSHSGSPNEQYF
TGTGCCAGCAGCCATAGCGGGAGTCCCAACGAGCAGTACTTC
>TRBV9|TRBJ2-1|-|-
CASSVAVSPTHEQFF
TGTGCCAGCAGCGTAGCGGTATCACCAACCCATGAGCAGTTCTTC
>TRBV19|TRBJ1-5|-|once
CASSIVFQGNQPQHF
TGTGCCAGTAGTATAGTTTTTCAGGGCAATCAGCCCCAGCATTTT
>TRBV6-5|TRBJ2-7|-|medium-sized
CASSPQGMKQYF
TGTGCCAGCAGTCCCCAGGGGATGAAGCAGTACTTC
>TRBV11-2|TRBJ1-1|-|few
CASSLVGENTEAFF
TGTGCCAGCAGCTTAGTGGGGGAGAACACTGAAGCTTTCTTT
>TRBV7-6|TRBJ1-4|-|-
CASSLVGSEKLFF
TGTGCCAGCAGCTTAGTAGGGAGCGAGAAACTGTTTTTT